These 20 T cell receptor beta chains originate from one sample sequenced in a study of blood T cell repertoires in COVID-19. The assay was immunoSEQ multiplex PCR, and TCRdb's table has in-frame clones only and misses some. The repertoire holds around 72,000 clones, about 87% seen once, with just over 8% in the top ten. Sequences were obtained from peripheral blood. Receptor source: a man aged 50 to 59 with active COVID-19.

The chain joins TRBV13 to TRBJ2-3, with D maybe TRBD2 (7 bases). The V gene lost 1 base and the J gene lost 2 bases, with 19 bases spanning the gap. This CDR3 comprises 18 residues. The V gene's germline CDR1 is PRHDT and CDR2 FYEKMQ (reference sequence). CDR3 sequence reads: CASSLVAGPGGYTDTQYF. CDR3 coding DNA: TGTGCCAGCAGCTTAGTAGCGGGTCCTGGGGGCTACACAGATACGCAGTATTTT.

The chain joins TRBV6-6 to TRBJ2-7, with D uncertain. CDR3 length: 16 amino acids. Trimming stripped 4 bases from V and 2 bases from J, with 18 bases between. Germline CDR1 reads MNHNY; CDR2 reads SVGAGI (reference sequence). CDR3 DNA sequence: TGTGCCAGCAGTTCTGCGGCCCTATTGCTCACCTACGAGCAGTACTTC. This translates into CASSSAALLLTYEQYF.

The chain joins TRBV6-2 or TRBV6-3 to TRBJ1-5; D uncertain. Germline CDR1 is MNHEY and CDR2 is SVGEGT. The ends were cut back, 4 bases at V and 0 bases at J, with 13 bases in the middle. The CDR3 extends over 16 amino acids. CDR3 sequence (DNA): TGTGCCAGCAGTTCCGATTCCGGGGTTAGCAATCAGCCCCAGCATTTT. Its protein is CASSSDSGVSNQPQHF.

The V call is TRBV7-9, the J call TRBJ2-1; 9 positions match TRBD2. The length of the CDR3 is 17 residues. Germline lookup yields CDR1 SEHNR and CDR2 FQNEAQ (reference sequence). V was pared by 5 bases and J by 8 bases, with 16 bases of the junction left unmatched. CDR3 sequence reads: CASSLTYSGRREDEQFF. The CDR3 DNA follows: TGTGCCAGCAGCCTCACCTATAGCGGGAGAAGGGAAGATGAGCAGTTCTTC. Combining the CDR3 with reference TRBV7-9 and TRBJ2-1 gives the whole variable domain DTGVSQNPRHKITKRGQNVTFRCDPISEHNRLYWYRQTLGQGPEFLTYFQNEAQLEKSRLLSDRFSAERPKGSFSTLEIQRTEQGDSAMYLCASSLTYSGRREDEQFFGPGTRLTVL.

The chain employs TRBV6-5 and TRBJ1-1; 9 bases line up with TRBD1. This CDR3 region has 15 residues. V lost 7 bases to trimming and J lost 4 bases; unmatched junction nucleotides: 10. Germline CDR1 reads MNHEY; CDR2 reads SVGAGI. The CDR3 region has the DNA TGTGCCAGCAACCCCGACAGGGGGGTGGGCACTGAAGCTTTCTTT. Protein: CASNPDRGVGTEAFF.

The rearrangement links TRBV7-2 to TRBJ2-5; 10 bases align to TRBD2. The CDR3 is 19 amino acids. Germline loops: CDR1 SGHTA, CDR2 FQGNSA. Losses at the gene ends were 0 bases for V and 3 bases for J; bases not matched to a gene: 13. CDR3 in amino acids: CASSLARGLASWSKETQYF. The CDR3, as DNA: TGTGCCAGCAGCTTAGCGCGGGGACTAGCGTCTTGGTCGAAAGAGACCCAGTACTTC.

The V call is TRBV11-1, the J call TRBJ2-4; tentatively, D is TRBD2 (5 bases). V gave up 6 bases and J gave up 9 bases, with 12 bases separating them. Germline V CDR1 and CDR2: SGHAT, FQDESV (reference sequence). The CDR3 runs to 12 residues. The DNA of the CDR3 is TGTGCCAGCAGTCATGCGGACTCCATTCAGTACTTC. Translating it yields CASSHADSIQYF.

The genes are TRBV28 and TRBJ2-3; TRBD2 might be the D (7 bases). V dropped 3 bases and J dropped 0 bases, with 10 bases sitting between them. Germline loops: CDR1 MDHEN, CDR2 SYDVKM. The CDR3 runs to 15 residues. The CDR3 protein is CASSFRGASTDTQYF. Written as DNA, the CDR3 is TGTGCCAGCAGTTTCCGGGGGGCTAGCACAGATACGCAGTATTTT.

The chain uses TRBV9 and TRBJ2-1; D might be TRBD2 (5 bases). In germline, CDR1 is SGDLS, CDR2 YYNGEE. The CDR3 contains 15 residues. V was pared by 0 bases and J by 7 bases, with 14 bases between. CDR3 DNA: TGTGCCAGCAGCGTAGAGGACTCACTTTGGAATGAGCAGTTCTTC. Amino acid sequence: CASSVEDSLWNEQFF. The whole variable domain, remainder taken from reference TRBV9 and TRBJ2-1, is DSGVTQTPKHLITATGQRVTLRCSPRSGDLSVYWYQQSLDQGLQFLIQYYNGEERAKGNILERFSAQQFPDLHSELNLSSLELGDSALYFCASSVEDSLWNEQFFGPGTRLTVL.

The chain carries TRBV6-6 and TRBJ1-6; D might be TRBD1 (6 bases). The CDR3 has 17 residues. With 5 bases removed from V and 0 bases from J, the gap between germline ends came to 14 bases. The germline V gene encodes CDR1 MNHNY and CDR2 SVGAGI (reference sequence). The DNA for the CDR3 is TGTGCCAGCAGTCACCGACGGACAGACTCCTATAATTCACCCCTCCACTTT. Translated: CASSHRRTDSYNSPLHF.

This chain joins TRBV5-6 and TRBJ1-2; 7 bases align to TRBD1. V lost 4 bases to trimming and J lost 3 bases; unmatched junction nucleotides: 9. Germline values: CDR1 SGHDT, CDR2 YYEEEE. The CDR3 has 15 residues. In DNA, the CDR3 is TGTGCCAGCAGCCCCTTCGACAGGGATTACTATGGCTACACCTTC. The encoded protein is CASSPFDRDYYGYTF.

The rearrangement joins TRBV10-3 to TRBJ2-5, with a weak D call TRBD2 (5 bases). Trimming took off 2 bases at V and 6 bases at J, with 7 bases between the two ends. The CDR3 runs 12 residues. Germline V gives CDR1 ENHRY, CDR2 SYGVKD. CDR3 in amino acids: CAISEEGKTQYF. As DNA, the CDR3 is TGTGCCATCAGTGAGGAGGGAAAGACCCAGTACTTC.

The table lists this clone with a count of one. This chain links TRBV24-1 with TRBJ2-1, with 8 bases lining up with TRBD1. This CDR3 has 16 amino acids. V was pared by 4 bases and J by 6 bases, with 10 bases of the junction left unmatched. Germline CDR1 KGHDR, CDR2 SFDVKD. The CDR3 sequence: CATSDRRQGRRNEQFF. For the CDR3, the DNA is TGTGCCACCAGTGACCGGCGACAGGGGCGTCGCAATGAGCAGTTCTTC.

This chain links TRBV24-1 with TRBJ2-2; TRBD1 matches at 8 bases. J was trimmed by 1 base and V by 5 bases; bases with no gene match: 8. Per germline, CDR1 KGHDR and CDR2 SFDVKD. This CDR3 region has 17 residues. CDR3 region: CATSAQAGTGNTGELFF. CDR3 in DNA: TGTGCCACCAGTGCCCAAGCCGGGACAGGGAACACCGGGGAGCTGTTTTTT.

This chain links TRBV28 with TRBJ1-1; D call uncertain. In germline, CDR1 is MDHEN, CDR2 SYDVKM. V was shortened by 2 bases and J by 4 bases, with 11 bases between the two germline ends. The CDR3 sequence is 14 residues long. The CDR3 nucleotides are TGTGCCAGCAGTTTAGAGAGGGCGTTCACTGAAGCTTTCTTT. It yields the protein CASSLERAFTEAFF.

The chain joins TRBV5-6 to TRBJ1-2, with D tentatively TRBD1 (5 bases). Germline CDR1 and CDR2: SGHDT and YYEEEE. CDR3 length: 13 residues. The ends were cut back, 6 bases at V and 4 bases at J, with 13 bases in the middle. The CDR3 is CASTLGGSYGYTF. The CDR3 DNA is TGTGCCAGCACCCTCGGGGGTTCCTATGGCTACACCTTC.

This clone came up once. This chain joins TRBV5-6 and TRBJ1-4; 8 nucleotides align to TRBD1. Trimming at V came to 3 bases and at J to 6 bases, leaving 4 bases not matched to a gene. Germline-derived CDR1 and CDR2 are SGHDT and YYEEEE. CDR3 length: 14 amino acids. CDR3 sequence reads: CASSWTGRDEKLFF. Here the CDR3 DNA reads TGTGCCAGCAGCTGGACAGGGCGGGATGAAAAACTGTTTTTT.

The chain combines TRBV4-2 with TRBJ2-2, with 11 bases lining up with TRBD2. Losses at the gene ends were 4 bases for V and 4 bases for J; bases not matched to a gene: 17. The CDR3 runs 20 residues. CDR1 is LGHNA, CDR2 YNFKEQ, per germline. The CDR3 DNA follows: TGTGCCAGCAGCCCCCGACTAGCGGGACGGGGGGGAGAGGGCACCGGGGAGCTGTTTTTT. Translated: CASSPRLAGRGGEGTGELFF.

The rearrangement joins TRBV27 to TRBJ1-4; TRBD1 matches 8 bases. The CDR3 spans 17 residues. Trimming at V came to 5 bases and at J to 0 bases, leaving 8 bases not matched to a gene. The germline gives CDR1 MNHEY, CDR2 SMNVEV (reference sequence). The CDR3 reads CASSPLDRGATNEKLFF. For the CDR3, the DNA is TGTGCCAGCAGTCCGCTTGACAGGGGTGCAACTAATGAAAAACTGTTTTTT.

DNA for the CDR3: TGTGCCAGCAGACGGACTAGCGGGAGTTCTAGGGATACGCAGTATTTT. It is translated as CASRRTSGSSRDTQYF. The chain carries TRBV27 and TRBJ2-3; 13 bases align to TRBD2. The CDR3 is made up of 16 amino acids. V shed 6 bases, J shed 6 bases, and the junction held 9 bases outside the gene matches. Germline V CDR1 and CDR2: MNHEY, SMNVEV (reference sequence).